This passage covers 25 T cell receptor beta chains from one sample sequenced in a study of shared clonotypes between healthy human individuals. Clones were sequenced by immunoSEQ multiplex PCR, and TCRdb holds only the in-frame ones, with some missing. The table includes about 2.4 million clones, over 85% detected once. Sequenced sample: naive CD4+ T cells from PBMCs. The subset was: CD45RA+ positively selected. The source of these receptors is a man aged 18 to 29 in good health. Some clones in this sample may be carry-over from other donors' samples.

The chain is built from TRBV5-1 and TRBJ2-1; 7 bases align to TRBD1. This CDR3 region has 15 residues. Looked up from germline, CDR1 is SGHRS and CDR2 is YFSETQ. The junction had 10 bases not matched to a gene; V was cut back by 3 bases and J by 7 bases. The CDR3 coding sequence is TGCGCCAGCAGCTCCACAGGGGACGGCTCGAATGAGCAGTTCTTC. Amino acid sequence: CASSSTGDGSNEQFF.

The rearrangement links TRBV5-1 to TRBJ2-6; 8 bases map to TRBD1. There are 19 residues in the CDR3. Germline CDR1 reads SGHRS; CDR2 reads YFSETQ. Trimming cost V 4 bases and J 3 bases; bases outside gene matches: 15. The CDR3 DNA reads TGCGCCAGCAGCACGGGACGTGGCAGGGGGCGCCTTGGGGCCAACGTCCTGACTTTC. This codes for CASSTGRGRGRLGANVLTF.

The CDR3 DNA is TGTGCCACCAGCAGAGGGGACAGGGCCTACAATGAGCAGTTCTTC. It translates to CATSRGDRAYNEQFF. This chain links TRBV15 with TRBJ2-1; 9 positions agree with TRBD1. Losses at the gene ends were 1 base for V and 2 bases for J; bases not matched to a gene: 0. There are 15 residues in the CDR3. Germline V gives CDR1 LNHNV, CDR2 YYDKDF (reference sequence).

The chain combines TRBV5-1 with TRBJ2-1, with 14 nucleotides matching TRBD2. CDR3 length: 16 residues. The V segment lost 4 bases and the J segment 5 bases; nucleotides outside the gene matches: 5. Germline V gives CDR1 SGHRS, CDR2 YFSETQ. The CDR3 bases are TGCGCCAGCAGCCCTGGGGGACTAGCGGGGGACAATGAGCAGTTCTTC. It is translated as CASSPGGLAGDNEQFF.

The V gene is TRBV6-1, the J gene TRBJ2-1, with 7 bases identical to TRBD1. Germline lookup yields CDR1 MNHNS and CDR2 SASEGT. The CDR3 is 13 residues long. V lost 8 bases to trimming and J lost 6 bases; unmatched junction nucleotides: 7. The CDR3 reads CASFRDRPNEQFF. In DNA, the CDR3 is TGTGCCAGCTTCCGGGACAGACCCAATGAGCAGTTCTTC.

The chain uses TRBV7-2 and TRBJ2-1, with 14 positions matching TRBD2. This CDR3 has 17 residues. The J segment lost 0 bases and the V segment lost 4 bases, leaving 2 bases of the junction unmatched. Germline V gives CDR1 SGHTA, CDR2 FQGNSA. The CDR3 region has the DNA TGTGCCAGCAGCTCCGGGACTAGCGGGAGCTCCTACAATGAGCAGTTCTTC. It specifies CASSSGTSGSSYNEQFF.

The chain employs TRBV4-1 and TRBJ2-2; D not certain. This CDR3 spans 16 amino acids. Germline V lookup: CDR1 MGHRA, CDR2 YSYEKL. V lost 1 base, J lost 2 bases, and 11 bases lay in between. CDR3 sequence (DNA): TGCGCCAGCAGCCAAGGGACCTACCTAAACACCGGGGAGCTGTTTTTT. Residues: CASSQGTYLNTGELFF.

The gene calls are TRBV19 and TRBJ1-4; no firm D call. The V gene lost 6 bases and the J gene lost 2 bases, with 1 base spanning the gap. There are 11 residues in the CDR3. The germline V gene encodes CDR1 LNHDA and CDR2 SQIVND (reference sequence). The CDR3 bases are TGTGCCAGTAGGACTAATGAAAAACTGTTTTTT. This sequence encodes CASRTNEKLFF.

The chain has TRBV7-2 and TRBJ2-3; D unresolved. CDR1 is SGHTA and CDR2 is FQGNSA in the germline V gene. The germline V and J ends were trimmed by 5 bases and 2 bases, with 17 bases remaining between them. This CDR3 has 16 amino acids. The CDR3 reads CASSLFQSGYTDTQYF. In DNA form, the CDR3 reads TGTGCCAGCAGCCTCTTTCAGTCGGGCTACACAGATACGCAGTATTTT. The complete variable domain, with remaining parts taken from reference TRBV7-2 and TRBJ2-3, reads GAGVSQSPSNKVTEKGKDVELRCDPISGHTALYWYRQSLGQGLEFLIYFQGNSAPDKSGLPSDRFSAERTGGSVSTLTIQRTQQEDSAVYLCASSLFQSGYTDTQYFGPGTRLTVL.

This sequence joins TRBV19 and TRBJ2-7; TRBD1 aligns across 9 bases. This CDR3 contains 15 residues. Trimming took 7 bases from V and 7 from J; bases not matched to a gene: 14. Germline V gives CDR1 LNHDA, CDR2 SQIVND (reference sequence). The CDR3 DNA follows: TGTGCCAGTATGACCGGGACAGGGTTGTCTCGGGAGCAGTACTTC. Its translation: CASMTGTGLSREQYF.

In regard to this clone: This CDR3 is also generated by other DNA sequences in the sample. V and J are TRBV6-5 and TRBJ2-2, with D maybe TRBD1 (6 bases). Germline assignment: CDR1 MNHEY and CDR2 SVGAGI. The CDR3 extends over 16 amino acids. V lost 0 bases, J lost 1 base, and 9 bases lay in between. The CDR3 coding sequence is TGTGCCAGCAGTTACTCAGGCAGGGGGAACACCGGGGAGCTGTTTTTT. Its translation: CASSYSGRGNTGELFF.

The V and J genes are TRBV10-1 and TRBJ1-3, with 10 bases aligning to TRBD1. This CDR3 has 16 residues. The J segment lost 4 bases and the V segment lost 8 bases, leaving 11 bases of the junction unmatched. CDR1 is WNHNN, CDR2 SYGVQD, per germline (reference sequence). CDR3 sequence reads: CASPGTGEVVGNTIYF. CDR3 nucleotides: TGCGCCAGCCCCGGGACAGGGGAGGTTGTCGGAAACACCATATATTTT.

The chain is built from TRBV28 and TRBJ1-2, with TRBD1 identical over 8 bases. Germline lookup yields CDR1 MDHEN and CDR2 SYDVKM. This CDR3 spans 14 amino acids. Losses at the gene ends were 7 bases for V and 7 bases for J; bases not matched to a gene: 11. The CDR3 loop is CASTVRSGGSGYTF. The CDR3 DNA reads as TGTGCCAGCACAGTTCGTTCAGGGGGCTCTGGCTACACCTTC.

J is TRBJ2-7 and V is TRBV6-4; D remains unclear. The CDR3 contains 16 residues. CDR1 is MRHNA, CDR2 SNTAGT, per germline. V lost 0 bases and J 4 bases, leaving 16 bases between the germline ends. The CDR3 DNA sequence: TGTGCCAGCAGTGACTCCGAAGGGCTCCCCGGATACGAGCAGTACTTC. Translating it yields CASSDSEGLPGYEQYF.

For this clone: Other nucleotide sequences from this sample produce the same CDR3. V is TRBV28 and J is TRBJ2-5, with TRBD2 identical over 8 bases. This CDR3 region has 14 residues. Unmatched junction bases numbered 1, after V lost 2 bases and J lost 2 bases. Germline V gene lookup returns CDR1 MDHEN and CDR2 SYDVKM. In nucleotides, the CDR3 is TGTGCCAGCAGTTTAGGCGGGGGGCAAGAGACCCAGTACTTC. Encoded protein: CASSLGGGQETQYF.

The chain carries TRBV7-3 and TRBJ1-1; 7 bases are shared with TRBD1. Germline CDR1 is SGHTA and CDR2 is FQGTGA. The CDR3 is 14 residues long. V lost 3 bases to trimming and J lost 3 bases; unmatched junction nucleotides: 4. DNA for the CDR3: TGTGCCAGCAGCTTGCCAGGGGGGGACACTGAAGCTTTCTTT. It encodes CASSLPGGDTEAFF.

CDR3 amino acids: CASSQLGNIQYF. Here the CDR3 DNA reads TGCGCCAGCAGCCAATTGGGAAACATTCAGTACTTC. The chain combines TRBV4-1 with TRBJ2-4, with unresolved D. Germline CDR1 reads MGHRA; CDR2 reads YSYEKL. This CDR3 is 12 amino acids long. Between the trimmed V and J ends, which lost 2 bases and 6 bases, there was a span of 5 bases.

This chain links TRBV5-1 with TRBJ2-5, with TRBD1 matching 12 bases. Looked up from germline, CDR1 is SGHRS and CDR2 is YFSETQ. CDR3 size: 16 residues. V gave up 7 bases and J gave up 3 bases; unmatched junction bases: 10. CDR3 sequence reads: CASRAPGQGAKETQYF. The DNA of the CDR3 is TGCGCCAGCCGGGCTCCGGGACAGGGGGCGAAAGAGACCCAGTACTTC.

The CDR3 here is CASSFVGGGQETQYF. The CDR3 DNA is TGTGCCAGCAGTTTCGTGGGAGGGGGGCAAGAGACCCAGTACTTC. The chain is built from TRBV28 and TRBJ2-5; D is perhaps TRBD2 (7 bases). The CDR3 length is 15 residues. Per germline, CDR1 MDHEN and CDR2 SYDVKM. Trimming left V 3 bases short and J 2 bases short, with 13 bases between.

The CDR3 DNA follows: TGTGCCAGCAGCTTGACCATGGGACCGTTGAGCTCCTACAATGAGCAGTTCTTC. This translates into CASSLTMGPLSSYNEQFF. The rearrangement uses TRBV28 and TRBJ2-1; either TRBD1 or TRBD2 may fit D (5 bases each). V was pared by 6 bases and J by 0 bases, with 21 bases between. The CDR3 sequence is 18 residues long. CDR1 is MDHEN and CDR2 is SYDVKM in the germline V gene.

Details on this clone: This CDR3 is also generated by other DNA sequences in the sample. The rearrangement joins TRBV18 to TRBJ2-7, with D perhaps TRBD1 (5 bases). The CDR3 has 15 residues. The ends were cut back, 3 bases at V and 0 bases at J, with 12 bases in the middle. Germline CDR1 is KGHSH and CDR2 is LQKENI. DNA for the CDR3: TGTGCCAGCTCACCCCAATCAGGGTCCTCCTACGAGCAGTACTTC. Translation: CASSPQSGSSYEQYF.

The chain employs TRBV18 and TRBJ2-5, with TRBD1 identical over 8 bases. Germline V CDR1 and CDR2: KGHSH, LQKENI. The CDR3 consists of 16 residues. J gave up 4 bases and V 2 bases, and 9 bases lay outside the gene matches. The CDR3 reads CASSPSGGAVGETQYF. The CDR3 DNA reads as TGTGCCAGCTCACCATCAGGGGGCGCGGTCGGAGAGACCCAGTACTTC.

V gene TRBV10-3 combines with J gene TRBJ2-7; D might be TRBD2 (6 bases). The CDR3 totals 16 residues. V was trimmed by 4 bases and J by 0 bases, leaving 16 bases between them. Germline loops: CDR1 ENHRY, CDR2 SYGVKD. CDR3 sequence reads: CAISAPLGGASYEQYF. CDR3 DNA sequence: TGTGCCATCAGTGCACCCCTTGGAGGGGCCTCCTACGAGCAGTACTTC.

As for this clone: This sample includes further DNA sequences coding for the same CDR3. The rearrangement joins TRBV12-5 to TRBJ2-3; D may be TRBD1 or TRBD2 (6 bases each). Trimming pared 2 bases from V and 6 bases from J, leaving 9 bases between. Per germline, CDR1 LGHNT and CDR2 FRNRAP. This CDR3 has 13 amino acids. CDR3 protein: CASGLLGGDTQYF. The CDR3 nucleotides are TGTGCTAGTGGTTTGCTAGGGGGGGATACGCAGTATTTT.

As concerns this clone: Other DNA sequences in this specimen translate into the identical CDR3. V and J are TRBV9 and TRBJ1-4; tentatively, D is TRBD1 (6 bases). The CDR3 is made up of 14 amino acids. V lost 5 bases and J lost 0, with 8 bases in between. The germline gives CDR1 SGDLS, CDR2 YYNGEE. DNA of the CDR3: TGTGCCAGCAGTTCAGGGGCAACTAATGAAAAACTGTTTTTT. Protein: CASSSGATNEKLFF. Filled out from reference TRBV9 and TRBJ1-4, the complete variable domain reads DSGVTQTPKHLITATGQRVTLRCSPRSGDLSVYWYQQSLDQGLQFLIQYYNGEERAKGNILERFSAQQFPDLHSELNLSSLELGDSALYFCASSSGATNEKLFFGSGTQLSVL.